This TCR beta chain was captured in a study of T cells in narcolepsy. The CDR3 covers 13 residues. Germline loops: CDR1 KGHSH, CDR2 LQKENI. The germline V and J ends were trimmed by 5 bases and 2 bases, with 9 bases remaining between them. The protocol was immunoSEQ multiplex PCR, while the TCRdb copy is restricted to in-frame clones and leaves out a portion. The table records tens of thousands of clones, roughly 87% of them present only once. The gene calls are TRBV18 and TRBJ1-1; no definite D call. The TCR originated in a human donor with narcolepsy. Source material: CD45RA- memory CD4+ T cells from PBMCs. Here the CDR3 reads CASSTAPNTEAFF. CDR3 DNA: TGTGCCAGCTCAACAGCCCCAAACACTGAAGCTTTCTTT. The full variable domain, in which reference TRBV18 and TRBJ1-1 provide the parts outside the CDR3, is NAGVMQNPRHLVRRRGQEARLRCSPMKGHSHVYWYRQLPEEGLKFMVYLQKENIIDESGMPKERFSAEFPKEGPSILRIQQVVRGDSAAYFCASSTAPNTEAFFGQGTRLTVV.